The 27 T cell receptor beta chains listed next were all sequenced from one sample in a study of blood T cell repertoires in COVID-19. This table comes from immunoSEQ multiplex PCR, and its TCRdb copy is limited to in-frame clones, with some not included. The repertoire holds around 150,000 clones, about 90% seen once, with about 10% in the top ten. Material: peripheral blood. All receptors derive from a man aged 45 to 65 with active or convalescent COVID-19.

The chain links TRBV7-2 to TRBJ2-3, with TRBD1 identical over 9 bases. CDR3 length equals 15 residues. Germline values: CDR1 SGHTA, CDR2 FQGNSA. V gave up 3 bases and J gave up 5 bases; unmatched junction bases: 6. As DNA, the CDR3 is TGTGCCAGCAGCTTCGGGGACAGGGAGGGAGATACGCAGTATTTT. Encoded protein: CASSFGDREGDTQYF.

This clone was counted only a few times. The J gene is TRBJ2-7, the V gene TRBV6-6; TRBD2 matches at 10 bases. The CDR3 has 17 residues. Germline V lookup: CDR1 MNHNY, CDR2 SVGAGI (reference sequence). J gave up 1 base and V 5 bases, and 11 bases lay outside the gene matches. The CDR3 nucleotides are TGTGCCAGCAGTCGTCGGACTAGCGGAATCGGATCCTACGAGCAGTACTTC. This gives the protein CASSRRTSGIGSYEQYF.

The chain is built from TRBV19 and TRBJ2-3; TRBD2 matches 9 bases. V was pared by 3 bases and J by 5 bases, with 15 bases of the junction left unmatched. The length of the CDR3 is 18 residues. CDR1 and CDR2 (germline): LNHDA, SQIVND (reference sequence). The CDR3: CASSMIRGGRASKDTQYF. The CDR3 region has the DNA TGTGCCAGTAGTATGATCCGGGGCGGGAGGGCCTCGAAAGATACGCAGTATTTT.

The chain is built from TRBV19 and TRBJ2-7, with D maybe TRBD1 (6 bases). Between the trimmed V and J ends, which lost 3 bases and 6 bases, there was a span of 9 bases. The CDR3 runs 12 residues. Germline CDR1 LNHDA, CDR2 SQIVND (reference sequence). The CDR3 DNA reads as TGTGCCAGTAGTATGTCAGGGGTCGAGCAGTACTTC. Its translation: CASSMSGVEQYF. Full variable domain (rest looked up from reference TRBV19 and TRBJ2-7): DGGITQSPKYLFRKEGQNVTLSCEQNLNHDAMYWYRQDPGQGLRLIYYSQIVNDFQKGDIAEGYSVSREKKESFPLTVTSAQKNPTAFYLCASSMSGVEQYFGPGTRLTVT.

V usage is TRBV5-6 and J usage is TRBJ2-2, with D possibly matching TRBD1 (5 bases). Trimming took off 3 bases at V and 3 bases at J, with 12 bases between the two ends. Per germline, CDR1 SGHDT and CDR2 YYEEEE. The CDR3 contains 15 residues. The CDR3 is CASSSGPRDTGELFF. The DNA of the CDR3 is TGTGCCAGCAGCTCCGGTCCCAGGGACACCGGGGAGCTGTTTTTT.

V and J are TRBV5-1 and TRBJ2-7; a possible D gene is TRBD2 (6 bases). Germline V lookup: CDR1 SGHRS, CDR2 YFSETQ. Trimming left V 0 bases short and J 0 bases short, with 13 bases between. CDR3 length: 16 amino acids. CDR3 in DNA: TGCGCCAGCAGCTTGGACCCCGGGAGAAGCTCCTACGAGCAGTACTTC. This sequence encodes CASSLDPGRSSYEQYF. Using reference TRBV5-1 and TRBJ2-7 for the parts outside the CDR3, the full variable domain is KAGVTQTPRYLIKTRGQQVTLSCSPISGHRSVSWYQQTPGQGLQFLFEYFSETQRNKGNFPGRFSGRQFSNSRSEMNVSTLELGDSALYLCASSLDPGRSSYEQYFGPGTRLTVT.

V gene TRBV30 combines with J gene TRBJ1-5, with 9 positions matching TRBD1. The germline V gene has CDR1 GTSNPN and CDR2 SVGIG (reference sequence). The CDR3 length is 16 residues. With 2 bases clipped from V and 3 bases from J, the junction kept 8 bases outside the gene matches. The DNA of the CDR3 is TGTGCCTGGAGTCTCCGAGGACAGGGGCACAATCAGCCCCAGCATTTT. It specifies CAWSLRGQGHNQPQHF.

The chain uses TRBV6-5 and TRBJ1-5, with TRBD1 matching 9 bases. The V gene's germline CDR1 is MNHEY and CDR2 SVGAGI. This CDR3 has 13 residues. Trimming at V came to 9 bases and at J to 4 bases, leaving 4 bases not matched to a gene. CDR3 sequence: CASRDRENQPQHF. The CDR3, as DNA: TGTGCCAGTAGGGACAGGGAAAATCAGCCCCAGCATTTT.

This clone has only one observation. The chain has TRBV2 and TRBJ2-3; 9 bases agree with TRBD1. CDR3 length: 14 residues. V dropped 9 bases and J dropped 1; count of bases not matched to a gene: 5. Germline CDR1 and CDR2: SNHLY and FYNNEI. The chain's CDR3 is CASRRTGGTDTQYF. The CDR3 region has the DNA TGTGCCAGTAGAAGGACAGGGGGCACAGATACGCAGTATTTT. The complete variable domain, with remaining parts taken from reference TRBV2 and TRBJ2-3, reads EPEVTQTPSHQVTQMGQEVILRCVPISNHLYFYWYRQILGQKVEFLVSFYNNEISEKSEIFDDQFSVERPDGSNFTLKIRSTKLEDSAMYFCASRRTGGTDTQYFGPGTRLTVL.

The chain links TRBV29-1 to TRBJ2-7, with D maybe TRBD1 (6 bases). Germline CDR1 and CDR2: SQVTM and ANQGSEA. This CDR3 contains 12 residues. Trimming took off 4 bases at V and 1 base at J, with 8 bases between the two ends. The CDR3 coding sequence is TGCAGCGTTGGCGGACAGTCCTACGAGCAGTACTTC. The encoded protein is CSVGGQSYEQYF.

The chain recombines TRBV4-2 with TRBJ2-3; TRBD1 is a possible D gene (6 bases). Trimming cost V 3 bases and J 2 bases, with 18 bases left between them. This CDR3 contains 17 residues. Germline V gene data show CDR1 as LGHNA and CDR2 as YNFKEQ. The DNA of the CDR3 is TGTGCCAGCAGCCACCTCACGGGACAAGCGGTCACAGATACGCAGTATTTT. This codes for CASSHLTGQAVTDTQYF.

The rearrangement joins TRBV19 to TRBJ1-1; TRBD1 aligns across 9 bases. The CDR3 loop spans 15 amino acids. Germline V lookup: CDR1 LNHDA, CDR2 SQIVND (reference sequence). Trimming cost V 5 bases and J 5 bases; bases outside gene matches: 9. The CDR3 loop is CASSPPGQGRTEAFF. The CDR3 region has the DNA TGTGCCAGTAGTCCGCCGGGACAGGGAAGGACTGAAGCTTTCTTT.

The genes are TRBV6-6 and TRBJ2-5; 11 bases align to TRBD2. The V segment lost 6 bases and the J segment 2 bases; nucleotides outside the gene matches: 5. Germline assignment: CDR1 MNHNY and CDR2 SVGAGI (reference sequence). The CDR3 is 15 residues long. This chain's CDR3 is CASSRSGRGQETQYF. The CDR3 DNA follows: TGTGCCAGCAGCCGTAGCGGGAGGGGTCAAGAGACCCAGTACTTC.

V and J are TRBV27 and TRBJ1-6; 7 bases map to TRBD1. CDR1 MNHEY and CDR2 SMNVEV come from the germline V gene (reference sequence). CDR3 length: 15 residues. V lost 6 bases and J lost 7; bases outside the gene matches: 9. CDR3 sequence: CASRQGTLHNSPLHF. The CDR3 DNA is TGTGCCAGCAGACAGGGGACCCTTCACAATTCACCCCTCCACTTT.

The CDR3 nucleotides are TGTGCCAGCAGCCATGGGACAGCAAGGGAAAAACTGTTTTTT. Translation: CASSHGTAREKLFF. The chain uses TRBV3-1 (or the pseudogene TRBV3-2) and TRBJ1-4; 7 nucleotides match TRBD1. V shed 3 bases and J 8 bases; nucleotides not matched to a gene: 6. The length of the CDR3 is 14 residues. Germline lookup yields CDR1 LGHDT and CDR2 YNNKEL (reference sequence).

This rearrangement joins TRBV7-2 to TRBJ2-7, with D perhaps TRBD1 (5 bases). The CDR3 runs to 14 residues. V was shortened by 6 bases and J by 6 bases, with 18 bases between the two germline ends. Germline V gene lookup returns CDR1 SGHTA and CDR2 FQGNSA. CDR3 residues: CASRPPGAAREQYF. The CDR3 region has the DNA TGTGCCAGCAGACCTCCTGGGGCAGCACGCGAGCAGTACTTC.

The genes are TRBV28 and TRBJ2-5; 8 nucleotides match TRBD2. Germline assignment: CDR1 MDHEN and CDR2 SYDVKM. With 5 bases clipped from V and 5 bases from J, the junction kept 10 bases outside the gene matches. This CDR3 has 15 amino acids. This chain's CDR3 is CASSPAGTGGETQYF. Here the CDR3 DNA reads TGTGCCAGCAGTCCCGCCGGGACGGGAGGGGAGACCCAGTACTTC.

The chain links TRBV6-5 to TRBJ1-2; 8 nucleotides agree with TRBD1. With V trimmed by 6 bases and J by 4 bases, 10 bases remained unmatched. The CDR3 spans 15 residues. The germline gives CDR1 MNHEY, CDR2 SVGAGI. CDR3 DNA sequence: TGTGCCAGCAGGTTAGGGGCGACAGGGGTCTATGGCTACACCTTC. Protein product: CASRLGATGVYGYTF.

This chain uses TRBV30 with TRBJ2-7, with D perhaps TRBD1 (5 bases). Germline V gene lookup returns CDR1 GTSNPN and CDR2 SVGIG (reference sequence). Trimming pared 3 bases from V and 9 bases from J, leaving 12 bases between. The CDR3 spans 11 residues. The CDR3 here is CAWSAGLGQYF. The CDR3 DNA follows: TGTGCCTGGAGCGCAGGGCTAGGGCAGTACTTC.

The chain uses TRBV19 and TRBJ2-7; 8 bases match TRBD1. Germline lookup yields CDR1 LNHDA and CDR2 SQIVND (reference sequence). This CDR3 spans 15 amino acids. Losses at the gene ends were 3 bases for V and 2 bases for J; bases not matched to a gene: 6. The CDR3 sequence is CASSILGTGPYEQYF. The CDR3 coding sequence is TGTGCCAGTAGTATTCTCGGGACAGGCCCCTACGAGCAGTACTTC.

A remark on this clone: It is unclear where the CDR3 begins or ends on the DNA, so no DNA is shown, and the CDR3 is as TCRdb lists it. The chain links TRBV28 to TRBJ2-2; the table's D gene call, TRBD2, was not cross checked with the DNA. The CDR3 is 15 amino acids in total, end residues counted. Per the germline V gene, CDR1 is MDHEN and CDR2 is SYDVKM. The CDR3 here is CASSSSRENTGELFF.

The rearrangement uses TRBV19 and TRBJ1-4; perhaps TRBD1 as D (6 bases). The germline V gene has CDR1 LNHDA and CDR2 SQIVND (reference sequence). V shed 5 bases and J shed 12 bases, with 16 bases lying between them. This CDR3 contains 13 residues. For the CDR3, the DNA is TGTGCCAGTAGTCCTCGTGAAGAGGGGGAACTGTTTTTT. Its translation is CASSPREEGELFF.

This rearrangement joins TRBV28 to TRBJ1-5; D remains ambiguous. Trimming took off 6 bases at V and 4 bases at J, with 13 bases between the two ends. CDR3 length equals 14 residues. CDR1 is MDHEN, CDR2 SYDVKM, per germline. CDR3 sequence reads: CASRVSAGNQPQHF. CDR3 in DNA: TGTGCCAGCAGGGTTAGTGCGGGTAATCAGCCCCAGCATTTT.

J is TRBJ2-7 and V is TRBV27; 8 bases map to TRBD1. The CDR3 is 14 residues long. The V gene's germline CDR1 is MNHEY and CDR2 SMNVEV (reference sequence). The trim removed 0 bases at V and 6 bases at J, leaving 4 bases unmatched. The CDR3 is CASSLSGQAAEQYF. CDR3 DNA: TGTGCCAGCAGTTTATCGGGACAGGCGGCCGAGCAGTACTTC.

The chain links TRBV28 to TRBJ2-3; no clear D gene. This CDR3 spans 13 amino acids. CDR1 is MDHEN, CDR2 SYDVKM, per germline. Trimming shortened V by 6 bases and J by 1 base, and 8 bases separated the two germline ends. CDR3 loop: CASSPFRTDTQYF. The CDR3 DNA reads TGTGCCAGCAGCCCTTTCCGCACAGATACGCAGTATTTT.

This CDR3 reads CASSSPPKREGETQYF. CDR3 DNA: TGTGCCAGCAGTTCCCCCCCGAAGAGGGAAGGTGAGACCCAGTACTTC. The rearrangement links TRBV6-2 or TRBV6-3 to TRBJ2-5; a weak D match, TRBD2 (5 bases). Trimming removed 4 bases at V and 5 bases at J, with 20 bases between. This CDR3 region has 16 residues. CDR1 MNHEY and CDR2 SVGEGT come from the germline V gene.

In DNA, the CDR3 is TGTGCCAGCAGCCCCGGTGCTAGCGGGAGGAGGGAGGAGACCCAGTACTTC. It is translated as CASSPGASGRREETQYF. The rearrangement joins TRBV4-2 to TRBJ2-5; 11 bases match TRBD2. Per germline, CDR1 LGHNA and CDR2 YNFKEQ. There are 17 residues in the CDR3. V lost 4 bases, J lost 5 bases, and 12 bases stayed unmatched.